The 13 T cell receptor beta chains below all came from one sample that was sequenced in a study of CD8+ T cells in alopecia areata (dated by TCRdb to the late 2010s). The library was produced with the immunoSEQ multiplex PCR assay. RNA was extracted from all samples and reverse transcribed into cDNA as template for TCR sequencing. TCRdb retrieved this table from immuneACCESS and kept in-frame rearrangements only. Not all clones are present; in checked studies, unresolved V genes account for under half, and no reason is known for the remainder. This sample has roughly 1,900 clones in the table, none counted a single time. The ten largest clones take up 52% of the sample. The sample comprised lesional skin. Receptors originate from a C3H/HeJ mouse with alopecia areata. Mice of this line possess the MHC haplotype H2-k.

This clone was observed many times. Any gene name here is a mouse gene name. The CDR3 end lies 4 residues beyond the end of the read and is filled in from the germline J gene. The chain employs TRBV13-3 and TRBJ1-2; 8 bases match TRBD1. Germline V CDR1 and CDR2: NNHDY, SYVADS. There are 13 residues in the CDR3. V lost 3 bases to trimming and J lost 2 bases; unmatched junction nucleotides: 0. The CDR3 region is CASSGTGNSDYTF. The part of the CDR3 DNA that was read is TGTGCCAGCAGTGGGACAGGGAACTCC.

This clone occurred many times. Gene and germline names: mouse. The read ends 4 residues shy of where the CDR3 ends; the end is completed using the germline J gene. The V gene is TRBV17, the J gene TRBJ2-1; TRBD2 is a possible D gene (5 bases). The CDR3 totals 16 residues. Trimming took off 0 bases at V and 3 bases at J, with 12 bases between the two ends. Germline CDR1 and CDR2: MNHDT and YYDKIL. The CDR3 reads CASSRDLFGVYAEQFF. The part of the CDR3 DNA that was read is TGTGCTAGCAGTAGAGACCTCTTTGGGGTCTATGCT.

In the case of this clone: Any gene name here is a mouse gene name. The sequence runs out 4 residues before the end of the CDR3; the remainder is reconstructed from the germline J gene. The rearrangement joins TRBV13-3 to TRBJ2-7; 7 nucleotides match TRBD1. Germline V CDR1 and CDR2: NNHDY, SYVADS. This CDR3 has 14 residues. This chain's CDR3 is CASSRPRGRHEQYF. Incomplete CDR3 DNA: TGTGCCAGCAGCAGGCCCAGGGGGAGACAT.

This clone came up many times. Genes here carry mouse names. The observed sequence ends 4 residues before the CDR3 terminus, with the missing tail filled in from the germline J gene. This sequence joins TRBV31 and TRBJ2-3; 8 bases are a match to TRBD2. The trim removed 0 bases at V and 1 base at J, leaving 6 bases unmatched. CDR3 length: 16 residues. Per the germline V gene, CDR1 is GKSSPN and CDR2 is SITVG. The CDR3 reads CAWSLYGGGGAETLYF. The CDR3 bases that were read are TGTGCCTGGAGTCTTTATGGGGGGGGAGGTGCAGAA.

This clone has ten or more counts. Gene names are mouse gene names. The sequenced fragment ends 4 residues before the CDR3 boundary, so the rest is inferred from the germline J gene. The chain uses TRBV13-1 and TRBJ2-5; 7 positions agree with TRBD2. The CDR3 covers 13 residues. In germline, CDR1 is NSHNY, CDR2 SYGAGN. J was trimmed by 2 bases and V by 3 bases; bases with no gene match: 0. The sequenced CDR3 bases are TGTGCCAGCAGTGGGGGGGGCCAAGAC. It encodes CASSGGGQD. Given in full, the CDR3 is CASSGGGQDTQYF.

This clone was found many times. Germline and genes here are mouse. The CDR3 end falls 4 residues outside the read, so it is completed with the germline J gene. The V gene is TRBV14, the J gene TRBJ2-5; TRBD2 aligns across 8 bases. Germline CDR1 and CDR2: SGHDT and FRDEAV. The CDR3 contains 15 residues. CDR3 DNA, as far as it was read: TGTGCCAGCAGTTTCCGGCCTGGGGGGAGGGAC. Protein: CASSFRPGGRD. The complete CDR3 sequence is CASSFRPGGRDTQYF.

This clone was seen at least ten times. Gene names denote mouse genes. The missing CDR3 end, 4 residues past where the read stops, is filled in from the germline J gene. The chain uses TRBV13-2 and TRBJ2-5, with TRBD1 identical over 8 bases. With 0 bases clipped from V and 1 base from J, the junction kept 7 bases outside the gene matches. The length of the CDR3 is 17 residues. CDR1 is NNHNN, CDR2 SYGAGS, per germline (reference sequence). CDR3 in amino acids: CASGDADRGGDQDTQYF. CDR3 bases read: TGTGCCAGCGGTGATGCAGACAGGGGAGGGGACCAAGAC.

This clone was detected only a few times. TCRdb gives a protein that differs at residue 15 from what the DNA encodes, so the protein here is translated from the DNA. Gene labels here are mouse ones. The CDR3 end lies 3 residues beyond the end of the read and is filled in from the germline J gene. V gene TRBV14 combines with J gene TRBJ1-6; TRBD1 aligns across 11 bases. TRBJ1-6 carries the ORF label, with uncertain function. From germline, CDR1 is SGHDT and CDR2 FRDEAV. This CDR3 spans 18 amino acids. Trimming at V came to 4 bases and at J to 0 bases, leaving 6 bases not matched to a gene. The CDR3 sequence is CASSDSDRGHSYNSPLYF. The CDR3 DNA, read in part, is TGTGCCAGCAGTGATTCGGACAGGGGGCATTCCTATAATTCGCCC.

In this sample, this clone is large. Genes and germline are mouse. The sequenced fragment ends 4 residues before the CDR3 boundary, so the rest is inferred from the germline J gene. This CDR3 is also generated by other DNA sequences in the sample. V gene TRBV13-3 combines with J gene TRBJ2-1, with TRBD2 identical over 10 bases. This CDR3 has 15 residues. Germline values: CDR1 NNHDY, CDR2 SYVADS. The V gene end was trimmed by 5 bases and the J gene end by 1 base; junction bases not matched to a gene: 3. The part of the CDR3 DNA that was read is TGTGCCAGCAGCCCGGACTGGGGGAACTATGCT. Amino acids: CASSPDWGNYA. The whole CDR3 sequence reads CASSPDWGNYAEQFF.

In its sample, this clone was seen many times. Mouse gene names apply. The read is 4 residues too short to cover the CDR3 end, so that end is filled in from the germline J gene. The chain combines TRBV5 with TRBJ2-2, with TRBD2 matching 11 bases. Germline-derived CDR1 and CDR2 are LGHNA and YNLKQL (reference sequence). This CDR3 is 15 amino acids long. The trim removed 1 base at V and 6 bases at J, leaving 1 base unmatched. CDR3 DNA, as far as it was read: TGTGCCAGCAGCCAAGGGACTGGGGGGTCCGGG. Amino acid sequence: CASSQGTGGSG. The full CDR3 reads CASSQGTGGSGQLYF.

This clone was detected only a few times. Gene names denote mouse genes. The read terminates 4 residues ahead of where the CDR3 ends, so the germline J gene completes it. This same CDR3 is encoded by further DNA sequences in the sample. The rearrangement uses TRBV17 and TRBJ2-1; the match to TRBD1 covers 8 bases. This CDR3 spans 15 amino acids. Germline trimming cut 6 bases from V and 4 bases from J; bases unmatched to any gene: 8. The germline CDR1 and CDR2 sequences are MNHDT and YYDKIL. The covered CDR3 bases are TGTGCTAGCAGCAGGAGGACAGGGAGGTATGCT. It codes for CASSRRTGRYA. The full CDR3 protein is CASSRRTGRYAEQFF.

This clone was picked up many times. The genes and germline here are from mouse. Sequencing ends 4 residues short of the CDR3 end; the germline J gene provides the rest. The chain couples TRBV4 to TRBJ1-2, with TRBD1 matching 8 bases. The V gene end was trimmed by 4 bases and the J gene end by 3 bases; junction bases not matched to a gene: 4. The germline V gene encodes CDR1 LGHDT and CDR2 YNNKQL (reference sequence). The CDR3 covers 14 residues. The CDR3: CASSSTGEDSDYTF. The DNA read from the CDR3 is TGTGCCAGCAGCTCGACAGGGGAGGACTCC.

This clone was observed at least ten times. Genes and germline come from the mouse. The CDR3 extends 4 residues past the end of the read, so its final part is completed from the germline J gene. The gene calls are TRBV5 and TRBJ2-7, with D tentatively TRBD1 (5 bases). Looked up from germline, CDR1 is LGHNA and CDR2 is YNLKQL (reference sequence). This CDR3 contains 12 residues. CDR3 residues: CASSQGTYEQYF. The covered CDR3 bases are TGTGCCAGCAGCCAAGGGACATAT.